This TCR beta chain was profiled in a study of neurological immune-mediated disorders. Study-wide results and limits: Sharing of CDR3 amino acid sequences among expanded clones across subjects was absent, suggesting private repertoires in all groups.

The sorted libraries took 850,000 to 1,000,000 CD4+ or CD8+ T cells. From 15-18 subjects, over 170 million TCR-beta sequences were obtained in each sequencing run. One entry per CDR3 protein, called by TCRdb with MiXCR from the 5' RACE reads. The top ten clones hold about 3.6% of a sample with some 41,000 distinct CDR3 sequences, about 14% of them seen once. V lost 9 bases, J lost 2 bases, and 6 bases stayed unmatched. CDR3 length: 15 amino acids. Germline assignment: CDR1 SNHLY and CDR2 FYNNEI. Many counts were recorded for this clonotype. Its antigen remains unknown. The gene calls are TRBV2 and TRBJ2-3; 12 bases are shared with TRBD2. This receptor was obtained from a woman aged 60-75 years with HTLV-1-associated myelopathy (HAM/TSP). Sequencing used CD4+ T cells from blood. The CDR3 DNA reads TGTGCCAGTAACAGACTAGCGGGGGACACAGATACGCAGTATTTT. Amino acid sequence: CASNRLAGDTDTQYF.